This TCR beta chain was profiled in a study of T cells in Graves' hyperthyroidism and ophthalmopathy. The study enrolled patients aged 18 to 65 with newly diagnosed hyperthyroidism of under 2 months' duration. PBMCs came from over 8.5 ml fresh peripheral blood. There were TCR beta CDR3 regions amplified from RNA transcripts. HTBI primers were the set used in a first-round RT-PCR of the TCR CDR3. MiXCR, run by TCRdb on the multiplex PCR reads, gives a single entry per CDR3 protein. The sample holds some 460,000 distinct CDR3 sequences, approximately 14% seen once. Broader study findings: A model of 13 V-J pairs discriminated ophthalmopathy from stable hyperthyroidism.

Note on this clonotype: Its specificity is unknown.

This CDR3 has 13 amino acids. The junction had 7 bases not matched to a gene; V was cut back by 3 bases and J by 8 bases. Germline V gene data show CDR1 as DFQATT and CDR2 as SNEGSKA (reference sequence). This chain joins TRBV20-1 and TRBJ2-3; TRBD1 aligns across 8 bases. The sequence derives from a woman under 30 with Graves' hyperthyroidism. Sequencing input: blood. This CDR3 is CSASPGGPGTQYF. In nucleotides, the CDR3 is TGCAGTGCTAGTCCAGGGGGCCCTGGTACGCAGTATTTT.